The next 2 T cell receptor beta chains were all read from a single sample in a study of OX40 agonist ivuxolimab in advanced cancers. Clones were sequenced by immunoSEQ multiplex PCR, and TCRdb holds only the in-frame ones, with some missing. The sample records 65,000 to 90,000 clones, about 93% being singletons. This specimen was CD4+ or CD8+ T cells sorted from blood, taken in a trial of the OX40 agonist ivuxolimab. The receptors shown here come from an adult with an advanced solid tumor such as melanoma, head and neck, liver or kidney cancer.

The CDR3 spells CASSLGTQGNEQFF. The CDR3 bases are TGCGCCAGCAGCCTAGGGACTCAAGGCAATGAGCAGTTCTTC. The chain carries TRBV5-1 and TRBJ2-1; possible D gene TRBD2, 6 bases. The germline V gene encodes CDR1 SGHRS and CDR2 YFSETQ. CDR3 length: 14 amino acids. Trimming stripped 4 bases from V and 6 bases from J, with 14 bases between. The full variable domain, completed using reference TRBV5-1 and TRBJ2-1, is KAGVTQTPRYLIKTRGQQVTLSCSPISGHRSVSWYQQTPGQGLQFLFEYFSETQRNKGNFPGRFSGRQFSNSRSEMNVSTLELGDSALYLCASSLGTQGNEQFFGPGTRLTVL.

This clone has just one count. The J gene is TRBJ1-1, the V gene TRBV6-5, with D maybe TRBD1 (6 bases). The CDR3 consists of 13 residues. Germline V lookup: CDR1 MNHEY, CDR2 SVGAGI. Deletions cut 11 bases from V and 4 bases from J, with 17 bases between. CDR3 DNA: TGTGCCGCTCGGACAGCGGGAGGCACTGAAGCTTTCTTT. Its protein product is CAARTAGGTEAFF.